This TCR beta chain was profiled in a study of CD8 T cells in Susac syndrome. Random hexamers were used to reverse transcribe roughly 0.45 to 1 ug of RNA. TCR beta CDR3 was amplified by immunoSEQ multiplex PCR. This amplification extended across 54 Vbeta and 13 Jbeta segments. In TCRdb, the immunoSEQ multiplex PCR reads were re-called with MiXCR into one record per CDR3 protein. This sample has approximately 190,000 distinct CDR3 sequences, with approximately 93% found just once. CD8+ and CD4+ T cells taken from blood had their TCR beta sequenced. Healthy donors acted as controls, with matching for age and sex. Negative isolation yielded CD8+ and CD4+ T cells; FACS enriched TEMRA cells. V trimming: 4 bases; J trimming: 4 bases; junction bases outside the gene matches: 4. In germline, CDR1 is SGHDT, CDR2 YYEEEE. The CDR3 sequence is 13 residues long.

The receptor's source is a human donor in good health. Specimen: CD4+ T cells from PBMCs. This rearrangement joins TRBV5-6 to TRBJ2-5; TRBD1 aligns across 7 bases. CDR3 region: CASSPTGRETQYF. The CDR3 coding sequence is TGTGCCAGCAGCCCGACAGGGAGAGAGACCCAGTACTTC.